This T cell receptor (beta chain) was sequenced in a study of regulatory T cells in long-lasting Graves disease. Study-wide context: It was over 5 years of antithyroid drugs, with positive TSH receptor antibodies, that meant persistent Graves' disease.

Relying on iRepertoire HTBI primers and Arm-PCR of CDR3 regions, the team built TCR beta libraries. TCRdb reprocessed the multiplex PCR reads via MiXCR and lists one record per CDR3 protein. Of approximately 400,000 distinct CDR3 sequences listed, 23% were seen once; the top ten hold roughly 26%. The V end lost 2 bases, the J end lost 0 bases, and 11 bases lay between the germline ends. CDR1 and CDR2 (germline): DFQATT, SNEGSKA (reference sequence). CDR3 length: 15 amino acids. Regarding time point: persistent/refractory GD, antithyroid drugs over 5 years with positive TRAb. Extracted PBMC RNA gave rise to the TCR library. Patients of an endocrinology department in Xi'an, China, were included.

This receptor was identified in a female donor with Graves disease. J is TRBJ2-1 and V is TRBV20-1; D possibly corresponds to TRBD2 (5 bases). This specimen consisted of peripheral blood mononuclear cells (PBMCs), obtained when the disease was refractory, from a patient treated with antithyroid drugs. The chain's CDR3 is CSARSGVSSYNEQFF. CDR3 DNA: TGCAGTGCTAGATCCGGGGTCAGCTCCTACAATGAGCAGTTCTTC.